What follows are 27 T cell receptor beta chains derived from one specimen sequenced in a study of CD8 T cells in Susac syndrome. Reverse transcription used about 0.45 to 1 ug RNA and random hexamers. TCRdb fed the immunoSEQ multiplex PCR reads into MiXCR, producing one record per CDR3 protein. The repertoire consists of hundreds of thousands of distinct CDR3 sequences, with 75% to 90% occurring once and the leading ten covering about 0.12%. The sequencing input was CD8+ T cells from PBMCs. These receptors all come from a human donor with multiple sclerosis.

The rearrangement uses TRBV29-1 and TRBJ2-7; D uncertain. This CDR3 comprises 13 residues. The germline gives CDR1 SQVTM, CDR2 ANQGSEA. V lost 2 bases and J 0 bases, leaving 8 bases between the germline ends. CDR3 nucleotide sequence: TGCAGCGTTGAATTTGCCAACTCCTACGAGCAGTACTTC. It is translated as CSVEFANSYEQYF.

The chain has TRBV11-2 and TRBJ1-2; possibly TRBD1 for D (6 bases). V gave up 0 bases and J gave up 7 bases, with 15 bases separating them. The CDR3 spans 15 residues. The germline V gene has CDR1 SGHAT and CDR2 FQNNGV. CDR3 DNA: TGTGCCAGCAGCTTAGATTTCGGGGGGCTGTCTGGCTACACCTTC. Translated, it gives CASSLDFGGLSGYTF.

This chain uses TRBV29-1 with TRBJ2-2, with TRBD1 matching 7 bases. This CDR3 spans 14 amino acids. Trimming removed 4 bases from V and 4 bases from J; junction bases left unmatched: 6. Germline CDR1 and CDR2: SQVTM and ANQGSEA. This CDR3 reads CSVAGTESTGELFF. The CDR3 region has the DNA TGCAGCGTTGCCGGGACAGAGAGCACCGGGGAGCTGTTTTTT.

The gene calls are TRBV7-6 and TRBJ1-3; no firm D call. The germline V gene has CDR1 SGHVS and CDR2 FNYEAQ. The CDR3 totals 17 residues. Trimming took 1 base from V and 0 from J, leaving 13 bases between them. CDR3: CASSLVGDPGSGNTIYF. CDR3 DNA: TGTGCCAGCAGCTTAGTTGGGGATCCGGGCTCTGGAAACACCATATATTTT.

V is TRBV6-2 or TRBV6-3 and J is TRBJ1-5, with TRBD1 matching 8 bases. There are 16 residues in the CDR3. CDR1 is MNHEY, CDR2 SVGEGT, per germline. The junction had 15 bases not matched to a gene; V was cut back by 7 bases and J by 7 bases. The CDR3 DNA is TGTGCCAGCATAGGAGCCGCGACAGGGGTTTACCAGCCCCAGCATTTT. As protein: CASIGAATGVYQPQHF.

This rearrangement joins TRBV6-1 to TRBJ2-7, with D uncertain. V was trimmed by 10 bases and J by 3 bases, leaving 13 bases between them. The CDR3 consists of 12 residues. From germline, CDR1 is MNHNS and CDR2 SASEGT. The CDR3 is CATLDGFYEQYF. The DNA for the CDR3 is TGTGCCACCCTGGACGGTTTCTACGAGCAGTACTTC.

J is TRBJ2-7 and V is TRBV7-8, with 11 bases aligning to TRBD1. CDR3 length equals 18 residues. V gave up 2 bases and J gave up 0 bases; unmatched junction bases: 9. Looked up from germline, CDR1 is SGHVS and CDR2 is FQNEAQ. CDR3 sequence: CASSLLGQGVPSSYEQYF. CDR3 sequence (DNA): TGTGCCAGCAGCTTATTGGGACAGGGGGTACCGAGCTCCTACGAGCAGTACTTC.

The DNA of the CDR3 is TGTGCAAGTCGTCACTCCCAGGGCCCTCAGCCCCAGCATTTT. Translated: CASRHSQGPQPQHF. The rearrangement joins TRBV12-2 to TRBJ1-5. TRBV12-2 counts as a pseudogene. CDR3 length equals 14 residues.

This CDR3 is CASRGDDGNADTQYF. The CDR3 DNA reads as TGCGCCAGCAGGGGGGATGACGGGAACGCAGATACGCAGTATTTT. This sequence joins TRBV5-1 and TRBJ2-3; D possibly matches TRBD1 or TRBD2 (5 bases each). The CDR3 is 15 amino acids. The V and J ends lost 5 bases and 4 bases respectively, with 17 bases between them. CDR1 is SGHRS and CDR2 is YFSETQ in the germline V gene.

On this clonotype: At one end, the junction sequence differs from germline, possibly due to a read error. The V and J genes are TRBV27 and TRBJ2-1; D call uncertain. CDR1 MNHEY and CDR2 SMNVEV come from the germline V gene (reference sequence). The length of the CDR3 is 14 residues. The CDR3 spells CASCLGNLNNEQFF. The CDR3 DNA reads TGTGCCAGCTGTTTGGGCAATCTAAACAATGAGCAGTTCTTC.

The J gene is TRBJ1-1, the V gene TRBV6-2 or TRBV6-3; the match to TRBD1 covers 9 bases. With V trimmed by 8 bases and J by 4 bases, 8 bases remained unmatched. The V gene's germline CDR1 is MNHEY and CDR2 SVGEGT. This CDR3 comprises 14 residues. CDR3: CASRETGGGTEAFF. The CDR3 nucleotides read TGTGCCAGCCGAGAAACAGGGGGCGGCACTGAAGCTTTCTTT.

This chain joins TRBV6-2 or TRBV6-3 and TRBJ2-1, with D hard to call. V was clipped by 7 bases and J by 7 bases, with 14 bases between them. The germline V gene encodes CDR1 MNHEY and CDR2 SVGEGT. The CDR3 is 13 residues long. The CDR3 DNA reads TGTGCCAGCAAGGGAAGCAATGGGAATGAGCAGTTCTTC. Residues: CASKGSNGNEQFF.

The V call is TRBV6-2 or TRBV6-3, the J call TRBJ2-7; no firm D call. CDR3 length: 15 amino acids. V shed 7 bases and J shed 0 bases, with 16 bases lying between them. The germline gives CDR1 MNHEY, CDR2 SVGEGT. Here the CDR3 reads CASTLDSALSYEQYF. In nucleotides, the CDR3 is TGTGCCAGCACCTTAGACTCGGCTCTCTCCTACGAGCAGTACTTC.

The chain recombines TRBV5-1 with TRBJ2-1, with no clear D. CDR3 length: 14 amino acids. V lost 4 bases and J 7 bases, leaving 15 bases between the germline ends. Germline V gene sequence: CDR1 SGHRS, CDR2 YFSETQ. The CDR3 loop reads CASSPFRSANEQFF. The DNA for the CDR3 is TGCGCCAGCAGCCCCTTCCGTTCCGCGAATGAGCAGTTCTTC.

The chain joins TRBV11-2 to TRBJ2-2; perhaps TRBD2 as D (5 bases). Deletions cut 5 bases from V and 5 bases from J, with 15 bases between. The CDR3 is 15 residues long. The V gene's germline CDR1 is SGHAT and CDR2 FQNNGV. The DNA of the CDR3 is TGTGCCAGCAGCCCCGCCGGCCCGGGGACCGGGGAGCTGTTTTTT. Translating it yields CASSPAGPGTGELFF.

The chain uses TRBV30 and TRBJ2-7, with TRBD2 as a possible D gene (5 bases). The V end was cut by 4 bases, the J end by 2 bases, with 12 bases between. The CDR3 is made up of 13 amino acids. Germline-derived CDR1 and CDR2 are GTSNPN and SVGIG (reference sequence). CDR3 DNA: TGTGCCTGGATCGGGGAGAGGCCCTACGAGCAGTACTTC. Protein product: CAWIGERPYEQYF.

The V and J genes are TRBV5-6 and TRBJ1-1; 7 positions match TRBD1. This CDR3 region has 18 residues. The V gene end was trimmed by 0 bases and the J gene end by 2 bases; junction bases not matched to a gene: 13. Germline CDR1 reads SGHDT; CDR2 reads YYEEEE. CDR3 DNA: TGTGCCAGCAGCTTGGCCTACAGGGGACTTAACCCAAACACTGAAGCTTTCTTT. This gives the protein CASSLAYRGLNPNTEAFF. Based on the CDR3 plus reference TRBV5-6 and TRBJ1-1, the full variable domain is DAGVTQSPTHLIKTRGQQVTLRCSPKSGHDTVSWYQQALGQGPQFIFQYYEEEERQRGNFPDRFSGHQFPNYSSELNVNALLLGDSALYLCASSLAYRGLNPNTEAFFGQGTRLTVV.

This chain joins TRBV12-3 or TRBV12-4 and TRBJ2-3, with TRBD1 as a possible D gene (5 bases). V shed 4 bases and J shed 2 bases, with 16 bases lying between them. The CDR3 is made up of 16 amino acids. The CDR3 sequence: CASSSDQGSFTDTQYF. The CDR3 nucleotides are TGTGCCAGCAGTTCCGATCAGGGTTCCTTCACAGATACGCAGTATTTT.

The chain employs TRBV12-3 or TRBV12-4 and TRBJ1-3; possible D gene TRBD1, 6 bases. The CDR3 extends over 14 amino acids. V shed 6 bases and J shed 3 bases, with 12 bases lying between them. The CDR3 DNA reads TGTGCCAGCAGCCCTACAGGGTTTGGAAACACCATATATTTT. Translation: CASSPTGFGNTIYF.

This chain joins TRBV28 and TRBJ2-7; maybe TRBD1 (5 bases). From germline, CDR1 is MDHEN and CDR2 SYDVKM. This CDR3 spans 15 amino acids. V lost 5 bases and J lost 3, with 17 bases in between. CDR3 nucleotides: TGTGCCAGCAGTCACCGTACGGACACCCTCTACGAGCAGTACTTC. Its protein product is CASSHRTDTLYEQYF.

The chain combines TRBV7-3 with TRBJ2-7; the match to TRBD1 covers 9 bases. Trimming at V came to 4 bases and at J to 4 bases, leaving 11 bases not matched to a gene. Germline values: CDR1 SGHTA, CDR2 FQGTGA. This CDR3 has 16 amino acids. For the CDR3, the DNA is TGTGCCAGCAGCTCAACGAGGACAGGGGTGTCTTACGAGCAGTACTTC. Translating gives CASSSTRTGVSYEQYF.

The V call is TRBV4-1, the J call TRBJ2-2, with D perhaps matching TRBD2 (6 bases). CDR3 length equals 15 residues. CDR1 is MGHRA and CDR2 is YSYEKL in the germline V gene. The V and J ends lost 2 bases and 6 bases respectively, with 13 bases between them. This CDR3 reads CASSQSGGGAGELFF. DNA for the CDR3: TGCGCCAGCAGCCAATCAGGTGGAGGGGCCGGGGAGCTGTTTTTT.

J is TRBJ2-5 and V is TRBV11-2; no clear D gene. Trimming took off 2 bases at V and 4 bases at J, with 5 bases between the two ends. CDR1 and CDR2 (germline): SGHAT, FQNNGV. CDR3 length equals 12 residues. This CDR3 is CASSLSLETQYF. CDR3 sequence (DNA): TGTGCCAGCAGCTTAAGCTTAGAGACCCAGTACTTC.

The CDR3 region has the DNA TGCGCCAGCAGCCAAGAAGGGGCGACTAGTCCCTACAATGAGCAGTTCTTC. Translation: CASSQEGATSPYNEQFF. The chain employs TRBV4-1 and TRBJ2-1; possibly TRBD2 for D (6 bases). Germline V CDR1 and CDR2: MGHRA, YSYEKL. CDR3 size: 17 residues. The V end lost 0 bases, the J end lost 2 bases, and 14 bases lay between the germline ends.

The chain combines TRBV4-1 with TRBJ2-1; 9 bases align to TRBD2. Germline V lookup: CDR1 MGHRA, CDR2 YSYEKL. CDR3 length: 16 residues. Trimming removed 4 bases from V and 5 bases from J; junction bases left unmatched: 9. CDR3 nucleotide sequence: TGCGCCAGCAGCCCAATAGCGGGAGAGCAACACAATGAGCAGTTCTTC. This gives the protein CASSPIAGEQHNEQFF.

The rearrangement joins TRBV13 to TRBJ2-1, with TRBD2 matching 7 bases. With V trimmed by 2 bases and J by 11 bases, 12 bases remained unmatched. This CDR3 is built from 15 residues. CDR1 is PRHDT, CDR2 FYEKMQ, per germline (reference sequence). In nucleotides, the CDR3 is TGTGCCAGCAGCTTAAGCCCCTTACTAGCGAGCCAGCAGTTCTTC. This gives the protein CASSLSPLLASQQFF.

This rearrangement joins TRBV13 to TRBJ2-3; possible D gene TRBD1, 5 bases. Between the trimmed V and J ends, which lost 3 bases and 5 bases, there was a span of 15 bases. CDR1 PRHDT and CDR2 FYEKMQ come from the germline V gene (reference sequence). There are 15 residues in the CDR3. The CDR3 sequence is CASSFLGLQRDTQYF. CDR3 sequence (DNA): TGTGCCAGCAGCTTCTTGGGGCTACAGAGAGATACGCAGTATTTT.